The subject of this entry is one T cell receptor (beta chain). Its binding antigen is unknown. The input lacks base qualities; no much larger clone sits a single base away. The sample originates from a study of shared clonotypes between healthy human individuals (dated by TCRdb to 2020 to 2021). Describing the broader study: The cohort included a few men and a couple of women between 18 and 49 years of age. For each donor, three plates each were used for CD4 naive and CD4 memory, two plates were used for CD8 naive, and one plate was used for CD8 memory. The study deeply sequenced blood TCR repertoires of five healthy adults to estimate repertoire size and the extent of clonotype sharing between individuals. To increase sequencing depth and limit assay-specific biases, TCR repertoire library preparation and sequencing were carried out by different laboratories using diverse techniques. Each donor's leukapheresis produced roughly between about 0.9 and 9.5 billion PBMCs.

What the authors observed across the whole study: Sharing across several donors was observed for 4.5% to 6.5% of naive CD4, over 3% of naive CD8, about 2.3% of memory CD4, and roughly 0.4% of memory CD8 clonotypes. Naive subsets generally had larger estimated clonotype richness than memory subsets. Rarefaction of sorted-subset datasets indicated incomplete sequencing despite the large sequencing depth. Sampling was limited to blood, and TCR repertoires in tissue likely differ from TCR repertoires in blood. Because the study included a small number of donors, the genetic and exposure-history diversity represented was limited. Clonotypes shared by all four sorted-subset donors showed higher generation probabilities than non-shared clonotypes. Based on pairwise subsampling, the degree of clonotype sharing among donors was expected to be affected by sequencing depth.

Using the deep immunoSEQ assay, multiplex PCR amplified TCR CDR3 regions from genomic DNA. Extracted genomic DNA from each cell subset was spread evenly across all wells of several immunoSEQ 96-well plates, with each plate serving as a replicate. Each replicate PCR for sorted subsets received about 200 ng genomic DNA, equal to 28,000 or so T cell genomes. Purified libraries were quantified with a Qubit 3.0 fluorometer, sized on a Bioanalyzer 2100, and re-quantified with the KAPA Library Quantification kit. Every immunoSEQ 96-well plate was sequenced on a dedicated single-read 150-cycle Illumina NextSeq 550 flow cell. The authors processed their data as follows. The immunoSEQ output contained only junctional sequences without quality scores, so filtering could not match that applied to full-length reads. To assign V/J genes and CDR3, sequences were annotated against IMGT germline references using PyIR, a Python wrapper for IgBLAST v1.9. Reads were filtered out if the reads had weak V/J assignments (E-value above 1e-6), no CDR3, stop codons, out-of-frame junctions, or ambiguous translated residues. V3J clonotypes were defined as sequences sharing the same inferred V gene, J gene, and CDR3 amino acid sequence. To compute the percentage overlap between repertoires, the number of shared unique clonotypes was divided by the size of the smaller repertoire. Repertoire richness was assessed with RTK rarefaction, the Chao1 estimator, and Recon v2.1 estimates of unobserved clonotypes. Generation probabilities were computed with OLGA for all TCRbeta clonotypes obtained by the gDNA method from a few donors. TCRdb re-hosts the immuneACCESS table, in-frame sequences only. Its copies lack some clones; in the studies checked, an unresolved V gene accounts for under half of them, and the cause for the rest is not known. The DNA was the basis for D and trimming; V, J and clone size are from that table. This sample gives 1,400,000 or so clones in total; around 98.5% of them show up just once. Together, the top ten hold approximately 0.38% of the sample.

The donors were healthy, HIV-negative adults with no recently reported acute infections or vaccinations. Every donor was a Caucasian adult living in Nashville, Tennessee, USA. CD4+ T cells were enriched by magnetic negative selection; naive cells were then positively selected on CD45RA, and the negative fraction formed the memory subset. After blood collection by leukapheresis, PBMCs were isolated using Ficoll-Histopaque density gradient centrifugation and then cryopreserved in the vapor phase of liquid nitrogen. Purity and quantity of every magnetically sorted T cell population were checked by analytical flow cytometry. From each sorted fraction, genomic DNA was isolated and quantified by UV absorbance on a Nanodrop 2000c. Sequencing used naive CD4+ T cells sorted from blood. Interpreted using the paper, the cell subset or site label stands for: CD45RA+ positively selected. This sequence originates from a man aged 25-45 years in good health.

The nucleotide sequence is given as TGTGCCAGCAGCGTCTCGAGCTCAGGGGCCCAAGAGACCCAGTACTTC. It codes for CASSVSSSGAQETQYF. The V and J segments used are TRBV9 and TRBJ2-5; the D gene is possibly TRBD1, with 6 bases matching. Trimming costs V 2 bases and J 1 base, and their ends lie 15 bases apart. The CDR1 and CDR2 encoded by the germline V gene are SGDLS and YYNGEE. The CDR3 contains 16 residues, cysteine and phenylalanine counted. Kept here is only the CDR3 DNA, which spans 48 bases and is read in frame from base 1. The full variable domain, completed from the reference TRBV9 and TRBJ2-5 proteins outside the CDR3, reads DSGVTQTPKHLITATGQRVTLRCSPRSGDLSVYWYQQSLDQGLQFLIQYYNGEERAKGNILERFSAQQFPDLHSELNLSSLELGDSALYFCASSVSSSGAQETQYFGPGTRLLVL.